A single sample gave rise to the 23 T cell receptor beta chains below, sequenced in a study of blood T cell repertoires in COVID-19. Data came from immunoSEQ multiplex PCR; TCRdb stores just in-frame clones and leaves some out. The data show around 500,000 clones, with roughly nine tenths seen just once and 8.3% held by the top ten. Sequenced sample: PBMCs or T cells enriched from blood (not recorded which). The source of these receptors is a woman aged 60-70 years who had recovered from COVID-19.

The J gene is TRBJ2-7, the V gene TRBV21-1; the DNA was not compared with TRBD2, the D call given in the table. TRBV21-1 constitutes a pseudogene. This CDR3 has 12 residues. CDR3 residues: CASSRGGYEQYF. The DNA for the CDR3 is TGTGCCAGCAGCAGGGGAGGCTACGAGCAGTACTTC.

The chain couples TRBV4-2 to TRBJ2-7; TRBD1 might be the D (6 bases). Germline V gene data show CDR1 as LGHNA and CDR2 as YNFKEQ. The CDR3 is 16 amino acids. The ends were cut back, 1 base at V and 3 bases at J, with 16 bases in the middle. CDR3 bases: TGTGCCAGCAGCCAAGTGTCGACAGGAGGTGGCTACGAGCAGTACTTC. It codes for CASSQVSTGGGYEQYF.

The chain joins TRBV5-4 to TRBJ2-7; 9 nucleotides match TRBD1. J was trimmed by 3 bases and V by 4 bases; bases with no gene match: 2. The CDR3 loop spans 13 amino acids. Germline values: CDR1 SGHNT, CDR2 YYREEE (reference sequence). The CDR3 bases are TGTGCCAGCAGCCGGACAGGGGTCTACGAGCAGTACGTC. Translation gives CASSRTGVYEQYV.

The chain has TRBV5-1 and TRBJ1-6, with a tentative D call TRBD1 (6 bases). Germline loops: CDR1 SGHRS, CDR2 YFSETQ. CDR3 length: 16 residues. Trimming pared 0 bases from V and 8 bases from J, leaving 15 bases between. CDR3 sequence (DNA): TGCGCCAGCAGCTTGGGTAGTGAAGGGGGTTATTCACCCCTCCACTTT. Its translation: CASSLGSEGGYSPLHF.

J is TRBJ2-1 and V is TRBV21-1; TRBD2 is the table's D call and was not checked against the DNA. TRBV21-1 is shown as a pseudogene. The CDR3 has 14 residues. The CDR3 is CAQGRGRGDNEQFF. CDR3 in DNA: TGTGCACAAGGCCGAGGGAGAGGAGACAATGAGCAGTTCTTC.

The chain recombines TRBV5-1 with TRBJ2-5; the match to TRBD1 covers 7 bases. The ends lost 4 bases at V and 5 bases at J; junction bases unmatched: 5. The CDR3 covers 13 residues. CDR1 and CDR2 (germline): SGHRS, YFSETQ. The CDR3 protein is CASSRGGAETQYF. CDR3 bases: TGCGCCAGCAGCCGAGGGGGCGCGGAGACCCAGTACTTC.

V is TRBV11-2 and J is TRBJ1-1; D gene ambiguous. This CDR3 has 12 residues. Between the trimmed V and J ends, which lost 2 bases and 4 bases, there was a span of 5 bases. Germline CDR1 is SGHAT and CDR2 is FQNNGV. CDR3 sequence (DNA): TGTGCCAGCAGCTTATGGAGCACTGAAGCTTTCTTT. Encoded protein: CASSLWSTEAFF.

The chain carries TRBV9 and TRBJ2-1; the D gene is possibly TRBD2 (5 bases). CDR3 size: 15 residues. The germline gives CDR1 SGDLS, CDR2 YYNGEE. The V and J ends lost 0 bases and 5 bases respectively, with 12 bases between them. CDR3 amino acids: CASSVDGVWDNEQFF. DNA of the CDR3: TGTGCCAGCAGCGTAGACGGGGTGTGGGACAATGAGCAGTTCTTC.

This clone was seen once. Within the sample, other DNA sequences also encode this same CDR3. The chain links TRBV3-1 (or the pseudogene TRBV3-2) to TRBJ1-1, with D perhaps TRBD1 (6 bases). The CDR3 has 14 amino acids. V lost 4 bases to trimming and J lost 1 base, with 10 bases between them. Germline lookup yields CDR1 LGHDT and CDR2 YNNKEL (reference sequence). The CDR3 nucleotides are TGTGCCAGCAGCCGCAGGGGAGCGAACACTGAAGCTTTCTTT. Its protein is CASSRRGANTEAFF.

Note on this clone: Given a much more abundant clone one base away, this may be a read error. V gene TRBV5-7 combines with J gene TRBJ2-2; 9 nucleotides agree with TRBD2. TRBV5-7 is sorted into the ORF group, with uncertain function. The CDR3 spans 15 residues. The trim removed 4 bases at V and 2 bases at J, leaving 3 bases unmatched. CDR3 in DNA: TGTGCCAGCAGCCTTAGCGGGGGAAACACCGGGGAGCTGTTTTTT. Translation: CASSLSGGNTGELFF.

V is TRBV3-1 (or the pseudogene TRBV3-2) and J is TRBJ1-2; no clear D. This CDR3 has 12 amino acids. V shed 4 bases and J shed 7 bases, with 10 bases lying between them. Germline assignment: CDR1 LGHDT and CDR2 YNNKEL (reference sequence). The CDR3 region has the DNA TGTGCCAGCAGCCTCCTGACAAGTGGCTACACCTTC. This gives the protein CASSLLTSGYTF.

The CDR3 is CASSATGGAYNSPLHF. The CDR3 DNA reads as TGTGCCAGCAGCGCGACAGGGGGCGCCTATAATTCACCCCTCCACTTT. This rearrangement joins TRBV13 to TRBJ1-6, with TRBD1 matching 10 bases. After removal of 5 bases from V and 2 bases from J, the junction contained 3 bases not matched to a gene. Germline lookup yields CDR1 PRHDT and CDR2 FYEKMQ (reference sequence). The CDR3 spans 16 residues.

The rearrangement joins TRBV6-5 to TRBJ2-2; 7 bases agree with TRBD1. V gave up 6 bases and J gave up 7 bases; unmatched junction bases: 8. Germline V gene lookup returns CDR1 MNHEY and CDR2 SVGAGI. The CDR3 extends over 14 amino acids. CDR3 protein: CASRRGQYDGELFF. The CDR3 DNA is TGTGCCAGCAGACGGGGACAGTATGACGGGGAGCTGTTTTTT.

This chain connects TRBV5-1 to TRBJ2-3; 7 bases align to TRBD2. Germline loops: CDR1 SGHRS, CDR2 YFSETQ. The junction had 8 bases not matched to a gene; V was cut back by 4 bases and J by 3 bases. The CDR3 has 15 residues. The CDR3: CASSPGLVITDTQYF. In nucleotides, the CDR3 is TGCGCCAGCAGCCCCGGACTAGTAATAACAGATACGCAGTATTTT.

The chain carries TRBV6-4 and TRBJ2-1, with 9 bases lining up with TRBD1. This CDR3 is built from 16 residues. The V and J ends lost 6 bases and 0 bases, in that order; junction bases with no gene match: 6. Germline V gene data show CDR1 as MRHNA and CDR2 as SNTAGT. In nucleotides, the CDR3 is TGTGCCAGCAGCCTTTCGACAGGGGGCTCCTACAATGAGCAGTTCTTC. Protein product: CASSLSTGGSYNEQFF.

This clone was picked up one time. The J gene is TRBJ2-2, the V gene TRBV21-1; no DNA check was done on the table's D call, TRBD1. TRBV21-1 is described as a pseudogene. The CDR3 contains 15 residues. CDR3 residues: CASSAGQPNTGELFF. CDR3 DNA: TGTGCCAGCAGCGCCGGACAGCCGAACACCGGGGAGCTGTTTTTT.

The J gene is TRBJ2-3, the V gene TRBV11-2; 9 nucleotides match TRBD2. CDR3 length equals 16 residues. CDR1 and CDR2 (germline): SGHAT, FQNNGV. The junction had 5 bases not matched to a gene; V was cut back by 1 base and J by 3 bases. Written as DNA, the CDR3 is TGTGCCAGCAGCTTAGGAGCTAGCGGGATTACAGATACGCAGTATTTT. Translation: CASSLGASGITDTQYF.

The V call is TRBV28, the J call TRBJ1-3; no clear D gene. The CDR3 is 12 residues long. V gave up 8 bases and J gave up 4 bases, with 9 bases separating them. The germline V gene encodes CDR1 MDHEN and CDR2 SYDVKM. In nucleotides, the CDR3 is TGTGCCAGCGGGCTTGGGGGAAACACCATATATTTT. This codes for CASGLGGNTIYF.

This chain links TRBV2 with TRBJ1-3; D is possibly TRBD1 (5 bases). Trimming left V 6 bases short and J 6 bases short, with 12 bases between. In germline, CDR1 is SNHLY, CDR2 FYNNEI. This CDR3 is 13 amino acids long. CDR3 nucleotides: TGTGCCAGCAGGGAGGGACGGTTAAACACCATATATTTT. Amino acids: CASREGRLNTIYF.

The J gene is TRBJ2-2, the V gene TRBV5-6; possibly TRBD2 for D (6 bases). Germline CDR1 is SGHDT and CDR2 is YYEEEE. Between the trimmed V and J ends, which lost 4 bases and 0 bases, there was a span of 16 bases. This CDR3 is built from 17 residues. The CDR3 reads CASSPRRDSPNTGELFF. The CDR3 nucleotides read TGTGCCAGCAGCCCGAGGAGGGACTCCCCGAACACCGGGGAGCTGTTTTTT. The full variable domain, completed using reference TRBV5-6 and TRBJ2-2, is DAGVTQSPTHLIKTRGQQVTLRCSPKSGHDTVSWYQQALGQGPQFIFQYYEEEERQRGNFPDRFSGHQFPNYSSELNVNALLLGDSALYLCASSPRRDSPNTGELFFGEGSRLTVL.

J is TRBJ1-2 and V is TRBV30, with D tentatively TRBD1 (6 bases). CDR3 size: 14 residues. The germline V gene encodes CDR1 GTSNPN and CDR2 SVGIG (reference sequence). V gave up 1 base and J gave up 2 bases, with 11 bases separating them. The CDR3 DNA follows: TGTGCCTGGAGTGGCCAGGGGCCCAACTATGGCTACACCTTC. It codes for CAWSGQGPNYGYTF.

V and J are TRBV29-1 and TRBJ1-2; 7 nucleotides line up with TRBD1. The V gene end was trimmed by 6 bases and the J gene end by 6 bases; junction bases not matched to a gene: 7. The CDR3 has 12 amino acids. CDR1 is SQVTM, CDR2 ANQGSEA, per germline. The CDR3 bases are TGCAGCGTCCAGACAGGGAGCAATGGCTACACCTTC. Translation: CSVQTGSNGYTF.

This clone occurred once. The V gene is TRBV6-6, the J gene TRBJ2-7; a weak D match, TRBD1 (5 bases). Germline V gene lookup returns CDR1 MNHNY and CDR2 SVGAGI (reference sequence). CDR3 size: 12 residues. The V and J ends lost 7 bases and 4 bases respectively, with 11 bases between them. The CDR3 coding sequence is TGTGCCAGCAACACCCAGGGATACGAGCAGTACTTC. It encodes CASNTQGYEQYF.